This is a list of T cell receptor beta chains from one sample in a study of OX40 agonist ivuxolimab in advanced cancers. Profiled with immunoSEQ multiplex PCR; TCRdb holds only in-frame clones, not every one. The sample records around 19,000 clones, approximately 78% being singletons. The sample was CD4+ or CD8+ T cells sorted from blood, taken in a trial of the OX40 agonist ivuxolimab. All receptors come from an adult with an advanced solid tumor such as melanoma, head and neck, liver or kidney cancer. Each CDR3 is given with its conserved first and last residue. Each record gives: clone size, V gene, D gene, J gene, CDR3 protein, CDR3 DNA. The D gene is left open where the match is weak. Clone size is shown for a subset of rows, as once, few, many or a class of expanded clone.

once	TRBV5-4	TRBD2	TRBJ2-1	CASSRLAGGPNNEQFF	TGTGCCAGCAGTCGTCTAGCGGGAGGGCCCAACAATGAGCAGTTCTTC
.	TRBV7-2	.	TRBJ2-7	CASSSGRAVYEQYF	TGTGCCAGCAGCTCAGGACGGGCGGTCTACGAGCAGTACTTC
.	TRBV9	.	TRBJ2-6	CASSVSGAGANVLTF	TGTGCCAGCAGCGTCTCCGGGGCTGGGGCCAACGTCCTGACTTTC
.	TRBV5-1	.	TRBJ2-5	CASSLEGETQYF	TGCGCCAGCAGCTTGGAAGGGGAGACCCAGTACTTC
.	TRBV7-3	.	TRBJ2-1	CASSNDVGEQFF	TGTGCCAGCAGTAATGACGTGGGTGAGCAGTTCTTC
once	TRBV2	.	TRBJ2-7	CASNRDGNYEQYF	TGTGCCAGCAACCGGGACGGTAACTACGAGCAGTACTTC
few	TRBV7-6	TRBD2	TRBJ2-5	CASSWEFGGGETQYF	TGTGCCAGCAGCTGGGAGTTCGGGGGAGGGGAGACCCAGTACTTC
.	TRBV2	TRBD2	TRBJ2-3	CASSSGLAAAYTDTQYF	TGTGCCAGCAGTTCGGGACTAGCGGCCGCCTACACAGATACGCAGTATTTT
.	TRBV4-1	.	TRBJ1-2	CASTYGAGYGYTF	TGCGCCAGCACCTACGGGGCGGGCTATGGCTACACCTTC
.	TRBV18	.	TRBJ1-4	CASHSGAAEKLFF	TGTGCCAGCCACTCAGGGGCCGCTGAAAAACTGTTTTTT
.	TRBV5-6	TRBD2	TRBJ2-7	CASSDSRLAGVYEQYF	TGTGCCAGCAGCGACAGTCGACTAGCGGGAGTCTACGAGCAGTACTTC
once	TRBV10-3	.	TRBJ1-1	CAISEPSGWTEAFF	TGTGCCATCAGTGAGCCTTCGGGGTGGACTGAAGCTTTCTTT
few	TRBV6-5	TRBD2	TRBJ2-1	CASSPTSGGRKQFF	TGTGCCAGCAGTCCGACTAGCGGGGGTCGGAAGCAGTTCTTC
.	TRBV4-2	.	TRBJ2-6	CASSQDLLGANVLTF	TGTGCCAGCAGCCAAGACTTATTAGGGGCCAACGTCCTGACTTTC
.	TRBV7-3	.	TRBJ2-5	CASSLHLGRKETQYF	TGTGCCAGCAGCTTACATTTGGGACGTAAAGAGACCCAGTACTTC
.	TRBV7-9	TRBD1	TRBJ1-3	CASSSGTGPGNTIYF	TGTGCCAGCAGCAGCGGGACAGGGCCTGGAAACACCATATATTTT
.	TRBV2	TRBD1	TRBJ2-5	CASKETGGGETQYF	TGTGCCAGCAAAGAGACAGGGGGAGGAGAGACCCAGTACTTC
.	TRBV6-4	.	TRBJ2-7	CPGVEARVDEQYF	TGTCCGGGGGTGGAGGCCCGCGTCGACGAGCAGTACTTC
.	TRBV7-3	.	TRBJ2-7	CASSLSNGYEQYF	TGTGCCAGCAGCTTAAGTAACGGTTACGAGCAGTACTTC
.	TRBV7-3	TRBD1	TRBJ1-2	CASSPHGQGGGYTF	TGTGCCAGCAGCCCCCACGGACAGGGCGGTGGCTACACCTTC
once	TRBV7-9	.	TRBJ2-3	CASSSDRTTQYF	TGTGCCAGCAGCTCCGACAGGACGACGCAGTATTTT
.	TRBV5-1	TRBD1	TRBJ2-3	CASSLVSGGLDTQYF	TGCGCCAGCAGCTTGGTTTCAGGGGGCCTAGATACGCAGTATTTT
few	TRBV5-6	.	TRBJ1-1	CASSSEEQATEAFF	TGTGCCAGCAGCTCCGAGGAGCAAGCCACTGAAGCTTTCTTT
.	TRBV7-3	.	TRBJ1-1	CASSSYRTMNTEAFF	TGTGCCAGCAGCTCCTACCGTACGATGAACACTGAAGCTTTCTTT
few	TRBV6-6	.	TRBJ2-2	CASSYSPGTGELFF	TGTGCCAGCAGTTACTCCCCAGGCACCGGGGAGCTGTTTTTT
.	TRBV15	.	TRBJ2-2	CATSLPPRKNTGELFF	TGTGCCACCAGCTTACCTCCTCGTAAGAACACCGGGGAGCTGTTTTTT
.	TRBV9	TRBD2	TRBJ2-1	CASSASRAGAFSEQFF	TGTGCCAGCAGCGCCTCCCGAGCGGGGGCTTTCTCTGAGCAGTTCTTC
.	TRBV30	.	TRBJ2-6	CACKQASGANVLTF	TGTGCCTGCAAACAGGCCTCTGGGGCCAACGTCCTGACTTTC
.	TRBV11-2	.	TRBJ1-3	CASSLPGSPGNTIYF	TGTGCCAGCAGCTTACCAGGCAGCCCTGGAAACACCATATATTTT
.	TRBV6-4	.	TRBJ2-5	CASTYEVQETQYF	TGTGCCAGCACGTACGAGGTCCAAGAGACCCAGTACTTC
.	TRBV2	.	TRBJ1-1	CASSALLNTEAFF	TGTGCCAGCAGTGCTTTGTTGAACACTGAAGCTTTCTTT
.	TRBV4-1	TRBD2	TRBJ2-1	CASSPMGLAGGRDNEQFF	TGCGCCAGCAGCCCAATGGGACTAGCGGGAGGCCGTGACAATGAGCAGTTCTTC
.	TRBV6-6	.	TRBJ2-7	CASSRTPWEQYF	TGTGCCAGCAGCCGGACTCCCTGGGAGCAGTACTTC
.	TRBV7-8	.	TRBJ2-2	CASSILSLLNTGELFF	TGTGCCAGCTCAATCCTCTCCCTCCTGAACACCGGGGAGCTGTTTTTT
.	TRBV6-5	.	TRBJ1-1	CASGGLMNTEAFF	TGTGCCAGCGGTGGTTTGATGAACACTGAAGCTTTCTTT
few	TRBV7-2	.	TRBJ2-1	CASSPGGVNEQFF	TGTGCCAGCAGCCCCGGGGGAGTCAATGAGCAGTTCTTC
.	TRBV12-5	.	TRBJ2-2	CASARREDGELFF	TGTGCTAGTGCCCGGCGGGAAGACGGGGAGCTGTTTTTT
.	TRBV10-1	.	TRBJ2-3	CASSESKGRTDTQYF	TGCGCCAGCAGTGAGTCGAAGGGCCGCACAGATACGCAGTATTTT
.	TRBV30	.	TRBJ2-5	CAWSQGWGGETQYF	TGTGCCTGGAGCCAGGGGTGGGGGGGAGAGACCCAGTACTTC
.	TRBV5-4	.	TRBJ1-5	CASSLGGGPSNQPQHF	TGTGCCAGCAGCTTGGGGGGGGGACCCAGCAATCAGCCCCAGCATTTT
.	TRBV7-3	.	TRBJ2-3	CASSLSGPTDTQYF	TGTGCCAGCAGCTTAAGTGGTCCCACAGATACGCAGTATTTT
few	TRBV4-1	.	TRBJ2-7	CASSWNSGGEQYF	TGCGCCAGCAGCTGGAACTCTGGTGGCGAGCAGTACTTC
once	TRBV28	.	TRBJ2-4	CASRGTETLAKNIQYF	TGTGCCAGCAGGGGGACCGAAACCCTAGCCAAAAACATTCAGTACTTC
.	TRBV7-2	.	TRBJ1-5	CASSLDSTAERNQPQHF	TGTGCCAGCAGCTTAGATTCCACGGCAGAACGCAATCAGCCCCAGCATTTT
.	TRBV15	.	TRBJ2-5	CATSREVVGAGEATQYF	TGTGCCACCAGCAGAGAAGTTGTGGGGGCAGGTGAGGCGACCCAGTACTTC
.	TRBV6-6	TRBD2	TRBJ2-1	CASSRLAAGPPRFF	TGTGCCAGCAGTCGACTAGCGGCCGGGCCCCCCCGGTTCTTC
.	TRBV5-1	TRBD1	TRBJ2-2	CASNPGQGYTGELFF	TGCGCCAGCAACCCGGGACAGGGCTACACCGGGGAGCTGTTTTTT
.	TRBV5-4	.	TRBJ2-1	CASSYYNEQFF	TGTGCCAGCAGCTATTACAATGAGCAGTTCTTC
.	TRBV7-2	.	TRBJ1-6	CASSPLVGGTSPLHF	TGTGCCAGCAGCCCATTGGTGGGGGGTACTTCACCCCTCCACTTT
.	TRBV29-1	.	TRBJ2-7	CSVVQGVDEQYF	TGCAGCGTCGTACAGGGAGTGGACGAGCAGTACTTC
.	TRBV6-5	TRBD1	TRBJ1-5	CASRDRGREQPQHF	TGTGCCAGCCGGGACAGGGGGCGAGAACAGCCCCAGCATTTT
once	TRBV15	.	TRBJ2-3	CATSRDMGGLADTQYF	TGTGCCACCAGCAGAGATATGGGGGGGCTCGCAGATACGCAGTATTTT
.	TRBV28	.	TRBJ1-5	CASSTGTNQPQHF	TGTGCCAGCAGTACAGGGACAAATCAGCCCCAGCATTTT
few	TRBV6-6	.	TRBJ2-7	CASETPTGLHSYEQYF	TGTGCCAGTGAGACCCCCACGGGTCTACATTCCTACGAGCAGTACTTC
once	TRBV11-3	.	TRBJ1-2	CASSLSGRGYTF	TGTGCCAGCAGCTTATCGGGCAGAGGCTACACCTTC
.	TRBV7-9	.	TRBJ2-7	CASSQQEGGYEQYF	TGTGCCAGCAGCCAGCAAGAGGGAGGCTACGAGCAGTACTTC
.	TRBV9	.	TRBJ2-7	CASSPDPGQAGGEQYF	TGTGCCAGCAGCCCGGACCCGGGACAGGCGGGAGGCGAGCAGTACTTC
few	TRBV29-1	TRBD1	TRBJ1-2	CSVSTGSSYGYTF	TGCAGCGTCTCGACAGGGTCAAGCTATGGCTACACCTTC
.	TRBV11-2	TRBD2	TRBJ2-3	CASSQTSGGASDTQYF	TGTGCCAGCAGCCAAACTAGCGGGGGGGCGTCAGATACGCAGTATTTT
.	TRBV7-3	TRBD2	TRBJ2-1	CASSRSGGYNEQFF	TGTGCCAGCAGCCGGTCCGGGGGGTACAATGAGCAGTTCTTC